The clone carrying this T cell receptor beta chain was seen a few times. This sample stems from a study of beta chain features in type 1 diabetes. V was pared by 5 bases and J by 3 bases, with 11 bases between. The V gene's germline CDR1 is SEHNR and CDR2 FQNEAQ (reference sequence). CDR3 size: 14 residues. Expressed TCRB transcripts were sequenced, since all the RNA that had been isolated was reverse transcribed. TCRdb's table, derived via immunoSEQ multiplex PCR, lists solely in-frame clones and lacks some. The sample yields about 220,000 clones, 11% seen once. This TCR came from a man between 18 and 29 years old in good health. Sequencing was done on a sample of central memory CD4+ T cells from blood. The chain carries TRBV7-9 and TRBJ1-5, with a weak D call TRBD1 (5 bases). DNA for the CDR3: TGTGCCAGCAGCCGGCCGGGACCCAATCAGCCCCAGCATTTT. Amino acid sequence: CASSRPGPNQPQHF.